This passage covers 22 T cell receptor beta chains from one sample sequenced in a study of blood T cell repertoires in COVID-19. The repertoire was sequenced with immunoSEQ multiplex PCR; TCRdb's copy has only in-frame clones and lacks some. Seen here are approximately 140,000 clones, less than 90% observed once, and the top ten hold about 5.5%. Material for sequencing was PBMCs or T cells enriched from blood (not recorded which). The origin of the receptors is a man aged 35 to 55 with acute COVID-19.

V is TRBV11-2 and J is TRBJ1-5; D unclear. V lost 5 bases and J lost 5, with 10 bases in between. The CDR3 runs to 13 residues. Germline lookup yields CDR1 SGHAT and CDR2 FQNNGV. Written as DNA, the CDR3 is TGTGCCAGCAGCCCTCAAAGCTATCAGCCCCAGCATTTT. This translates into CASSPQSYQPQHF.

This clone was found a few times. Here the CDR3 reads CASSFLSRVGIEAFF. The CDR3 DNA reads TGTGCCAGCAGCTTCTTGTCCAGGGTGGGAATTGAAGCTTTCTTT. The V gene is TRBV5-6, the J gene TRBJ1-1; D is possibly TRBD1 (5 bases). This CDR3 is built from 15 residues. V shed 2 bases and J shed 7 bases, with 18 bases lying between them. Germline CDR1 reads SGHDT; CDR2 reads YYEEEE.

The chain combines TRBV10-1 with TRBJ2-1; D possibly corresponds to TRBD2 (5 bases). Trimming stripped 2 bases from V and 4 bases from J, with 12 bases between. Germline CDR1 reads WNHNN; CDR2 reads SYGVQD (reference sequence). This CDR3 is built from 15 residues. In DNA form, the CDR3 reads TGCGCCAGCAGTGAGGCCAGCGGACCATACAATGAGCAGTTCTTC. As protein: CASSEASGPYNEQFF.

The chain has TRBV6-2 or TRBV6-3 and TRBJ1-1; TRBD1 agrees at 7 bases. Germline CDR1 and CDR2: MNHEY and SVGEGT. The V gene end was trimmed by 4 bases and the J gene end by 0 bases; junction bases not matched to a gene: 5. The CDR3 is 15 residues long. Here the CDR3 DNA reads TGTGCCAGCAGTTCGGCGGGACAGATGAACACTGAAGCTTTCTTT. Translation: CASSSAGQMNTEAFF.

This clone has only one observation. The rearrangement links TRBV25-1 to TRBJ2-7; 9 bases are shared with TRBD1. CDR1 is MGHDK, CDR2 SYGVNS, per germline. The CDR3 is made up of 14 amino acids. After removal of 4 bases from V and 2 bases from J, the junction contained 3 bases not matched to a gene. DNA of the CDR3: TGTGCCAGCAGTGGGGGGACAGGGACCTACGAGCAGTACTTC. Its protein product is CASSGGTGTYEQYF.

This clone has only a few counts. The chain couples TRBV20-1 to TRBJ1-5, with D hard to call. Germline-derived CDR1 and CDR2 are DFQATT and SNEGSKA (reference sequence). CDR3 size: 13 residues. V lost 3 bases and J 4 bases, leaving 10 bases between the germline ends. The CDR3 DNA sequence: TGCAGTGCTAGTGAACAGAAAAATCAGCCCCAGCATTTT. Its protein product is CSASEQKNQPQHF.

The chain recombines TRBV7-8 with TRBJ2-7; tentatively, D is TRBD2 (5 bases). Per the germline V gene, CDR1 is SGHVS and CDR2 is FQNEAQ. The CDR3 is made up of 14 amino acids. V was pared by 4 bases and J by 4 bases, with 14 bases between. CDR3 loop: CASSSRDIAYEQYF. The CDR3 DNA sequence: TGTGCCAGCAGCTCGAGGGATATAGCGTACGAGCAGTACTTC.

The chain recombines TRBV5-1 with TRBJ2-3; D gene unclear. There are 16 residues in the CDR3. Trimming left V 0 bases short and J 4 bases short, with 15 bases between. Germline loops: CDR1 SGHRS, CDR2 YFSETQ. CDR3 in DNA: TGCGCCAGCAGCTTGGTTCCAGGTGAAATCTCAGATACGCAGTATTTT. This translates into CASSLVPGEISDTQYF.

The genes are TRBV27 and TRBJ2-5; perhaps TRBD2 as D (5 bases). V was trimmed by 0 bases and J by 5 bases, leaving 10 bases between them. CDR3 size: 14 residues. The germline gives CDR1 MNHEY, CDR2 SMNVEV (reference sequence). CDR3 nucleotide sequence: TGTGCCAGCAGTTTATCCGGGGTGGGTGAGACCCAGTACTTC. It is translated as CASSLSGVGETQYF.

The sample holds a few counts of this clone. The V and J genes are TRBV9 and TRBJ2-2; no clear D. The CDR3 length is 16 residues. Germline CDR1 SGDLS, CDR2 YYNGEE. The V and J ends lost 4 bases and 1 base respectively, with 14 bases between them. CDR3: CASSSKPSRNTGELFF. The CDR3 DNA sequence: TGTGCCAGCAGCTCTAAACCCTCCCGGAACACCGGGGAGCTGTTTTTT.

CDR3 protein: CASTGQNRNTGELFF. CDR3 in DNA: TGTGCCAGTACCGGACAGAATCGGAACACCGGGGAGCTGTTTTTT. The gene calls are TRBV19 and TRBJ2-2; maybe TRBD1 (6 bases). There are 15 residues in the CDR3. V shed 7 bases and J shed 1 base, with 13 bases lying between them. Germline V gene sequence: CDR1 LNHDA, CDR2 SQIVND (reference sequence).

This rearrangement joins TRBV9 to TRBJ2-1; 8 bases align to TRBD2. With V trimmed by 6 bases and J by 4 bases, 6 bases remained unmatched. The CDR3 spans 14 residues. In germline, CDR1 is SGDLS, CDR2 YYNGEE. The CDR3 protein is CASTSGSSYNEQFF. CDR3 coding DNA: TGTGCCAGCACGAGCGGGAGTAGTTACAATGAGCAGTTCTTC.

CDR3 in amino acids: CASARTGLSTGELFF. The CDR3 DNA reads TGCGCCAGCGCTCGGACAGGGTTAAGCACCGGGGAGCTGTTTTTT. The chain employs TRBV5-1 and TRBJ2-2, with 8 bases identical to TRBD1. The CDR3 spans 15 residues. Germline V lookup: CDR1 SGHRS, CDR2 YFSETQ. The ends lost 7 bases at V and 4 bases at J; junction bases unmatched: 9.

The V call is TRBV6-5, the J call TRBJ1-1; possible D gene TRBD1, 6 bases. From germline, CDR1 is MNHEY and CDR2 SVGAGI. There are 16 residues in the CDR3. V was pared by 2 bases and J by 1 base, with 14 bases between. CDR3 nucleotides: TGTGCCAGCAGTTACCTTACAGGGACGGCGAACACTGAAGCTTTCTTT. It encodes CASSYLTGTANTEAFF.

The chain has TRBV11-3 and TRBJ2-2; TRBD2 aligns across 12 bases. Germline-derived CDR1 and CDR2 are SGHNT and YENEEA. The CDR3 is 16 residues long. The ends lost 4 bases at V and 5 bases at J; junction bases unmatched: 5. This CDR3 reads CASSSYGTSGTGELFF. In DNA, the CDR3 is TGTGCCAGCAGCTCCTACGGGACTAGCGGGACCGGGGAGCTGTTTTTT.

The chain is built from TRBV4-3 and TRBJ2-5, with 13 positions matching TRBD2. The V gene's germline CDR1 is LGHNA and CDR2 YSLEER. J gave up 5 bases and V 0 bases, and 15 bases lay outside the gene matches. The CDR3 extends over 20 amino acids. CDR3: CASSQEGTSGGASLRETQYF. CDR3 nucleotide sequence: TGCGCCAGCAGCCAAGAGGGAACTAGCGGGGGGGCATCTTTAAGGGAGACCCAGTACTTC.

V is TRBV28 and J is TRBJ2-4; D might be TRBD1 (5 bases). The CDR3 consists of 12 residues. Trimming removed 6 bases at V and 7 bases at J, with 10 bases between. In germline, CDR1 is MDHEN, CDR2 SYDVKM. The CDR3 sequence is CASRQVGNIQYF. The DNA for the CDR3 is TGTGCCAGCAGACAGGTGGGGAACATTCAGTACTTC.

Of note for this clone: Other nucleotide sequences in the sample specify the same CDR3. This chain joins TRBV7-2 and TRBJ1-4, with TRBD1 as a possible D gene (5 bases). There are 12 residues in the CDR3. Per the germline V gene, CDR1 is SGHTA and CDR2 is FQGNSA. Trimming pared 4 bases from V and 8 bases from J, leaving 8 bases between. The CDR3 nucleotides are TGTGCCAGCAGCTCTCCAGGGGAAAAACTGTTTTTT. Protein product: CASSSPGEKLFF.

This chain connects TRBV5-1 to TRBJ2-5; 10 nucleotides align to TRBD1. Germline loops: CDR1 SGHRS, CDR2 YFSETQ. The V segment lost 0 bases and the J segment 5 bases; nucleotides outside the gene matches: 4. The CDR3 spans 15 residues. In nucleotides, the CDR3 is TGCGCCAGCAGCTTGGGACAGGGGGCGGGGGAGACCCAGTACTTC. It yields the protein CASSLGQGAGETQYF.

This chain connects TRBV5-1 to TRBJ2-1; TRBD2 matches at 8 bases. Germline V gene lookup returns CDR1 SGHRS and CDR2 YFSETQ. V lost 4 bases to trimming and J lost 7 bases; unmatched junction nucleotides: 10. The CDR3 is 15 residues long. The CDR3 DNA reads TGCGCCAGCAGCCCCCTTAGCGGGACTGAGAATGAGCAGTTCTTC. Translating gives CASSPLSGTENEQFF. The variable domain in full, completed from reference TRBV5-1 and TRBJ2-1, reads KAGVTQTPRYLIKTRGQQVTLSCSPISGHRSVSWYQQTPGQGLQFLFEYFSETQRNKGNFPGRFSGRQFSNSRSEMNVSTLELGDSALYLCASSPLSGTENEQFFGPGTRLTVL.

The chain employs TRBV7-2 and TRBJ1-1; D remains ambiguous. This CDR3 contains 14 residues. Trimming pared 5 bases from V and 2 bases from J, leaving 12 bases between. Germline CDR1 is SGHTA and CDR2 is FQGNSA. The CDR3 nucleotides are TGTGCCAGCAGCCCCTCTCGGGGAAACACTGAAGCTTTCTTT. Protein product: CASSPSRGNTEAFF.

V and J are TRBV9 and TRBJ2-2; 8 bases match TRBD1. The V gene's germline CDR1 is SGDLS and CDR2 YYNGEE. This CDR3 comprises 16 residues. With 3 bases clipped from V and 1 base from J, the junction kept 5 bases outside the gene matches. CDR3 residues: CASSGSGTGNTGELFF. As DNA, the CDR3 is TGTGCCAGCAGCGGATCCGGGACAGGGAACACCGGGGAGCTGTTTTTT.